The rows below give T cell receptor beta chains drawn from one sample of a study of T cells in Graves' hyperthyroidism and ophthalmopathy. TCRdb redid the calling of the multiplex PCR reads with MiXCR, one entry per CDR3 protein. The table shows 350,000 to 400,000 distinct CDR3 sequences, with 15% to 20% occurring only once. Sequencing was carried out using blood. The source of these receptors is a young woman with Graves' hyperthyroidism. Each CDR3 is given with its conserved first and last residue. The D gene is left open where the match is weak. Clone size is stated in some rows and not others, as once, few, many or a class when expanded.

d_gene	v_gene	j_gene	abundance	CDR3nt	CDR3aa
NA	TRBV27	TRBJ2-7	many	TGTGCCAGCAGTTCGCTCCGGGGGCAGGACTACGAGCAGTACTTC	CASSSLRGQDYEQYF
NA	TRBV11-2	TRBJ2-5	many	TGTGCCAGCAGCCCTAGCATAATCGGGGGGACCCAGTACTTC	CASSPSIIGGTQYF
TRBD2	TRBV20-1	TRBJ2-5	many	TGCAGTGCTAGCGGGGGGTCTATAATCGAAGAGACCCAGTACTTC	CSASGGSIIEETQYF
NA	TRBV6-5	TRBJ1-2	many	TGTGCCAGCAGTTACTCGGGAAGGGTCGATGGCTACACCTTC	CASSYSGRVDGYTF
NA	TRBV11-1	TRBJ1-3	few	TGTGCCAGCAGCTTGGATCCCGGCGCGACCTGGGGAAACACCATATATTTT	CASSLDPGATWGNTIYF
TRBD1	TRBV12-3/TRBV12-4	TRBJ1-5	many	TGTGCCAGCAGTAGGGACAGTTGGAGAAGCAATCAGCCCCAGCATTTT	CASSRDSWRSNQPQHF
NA	TRBV4-2	TRBJ1-1	few	TGTGCCAGCAGCCAAGAAGGGATAGGCACTGAAGCTTTCTTT	CASSQEGIGTEAFF
NA	TRBV11-2	TRBJ2-5	many	TGTGCCAGCAGCTTAGACGCGGGGGAGACCCAGTACTTC	CASSLDAGETQYF
TRBD2	TRBV15	TRBJ2-7	few	TGTGCCACCAGCACGTTAGCGGGCAGCTCCTACGAGCAGTACTTC	CATSTLAGSSYEQYF
NA	TRBV12-3/TRBV12-4	TRBJ1-5	NA	TGTGCCAGCAGTTTAGCGTCTCTGACAGTACATCAGCCCCAGCATTTT	CASSLASLTVHQPQHF
NA	TRBV10-1	TRBJ2-7	many	TGCGCCAGCAGTGAGTCGGGGACTGGCATGACGGCCTACGAGCAGTACTTC	CASSESGTGMTAYEQYF
NA	TRBV6-1	TRBJ2-2	few	TGTGCCAGCAGCCGATGGGCCCGAGTCCCCGGGGAGCTGTTTTTT	CASSRWARVPGELFF
TRBD2	TRBV24-1	TRBJ2-2	many	TGTGCCACCAGTGATTTAGGGCGGGGGGCGAACACCGGGGAGCTGTTTTTT	CATSDLGRGANTGELFF
TRBD1	TRBV6-1	TRBJ2-7	many	TGTGCCAGCAGTGTACGCCCAGGGGGCTACGAGCAGTACTTC	CASSVRPGGYEQYF
NA	TRBV6-5	TRBJ2-7	many	TGTGCCAGCAGTCACCCCGCGGGGAGAGGGTACGAGCAGTACTTC	CASSHPAGRGYEQYF
NA	TRBV20-1	TRBJ1-6	NA	TGCAGTGCTAGCACCGGGGGCGATAATTCACCCCTCCACTTT	CSASTGGDNSPLHF
NA	TRBV11-2	TRBJ2-5	many	TGTGCCAGCAGCTTAGGTGGTAGGTTGGAGACCCAGTACTTC	CASSLGGRLETQYF
NA	TRBV6-5	TRBJ1-1	many	TGTGCCAGCAGTCCCCACCAGGGCGGTGAAGCTTTCTTT	CASSPHQGGEAFF
NA	TRBV30	TRBJ1-6	few	TGTGCCTGGAGTGGGGGGAGTACTAATTCACCCCTCCACTTT	CAWSGGSTNSPLHF
NA	TRBV12-3/TRBV12-4	TRBJ1-1	NA	TGTGCCAGCACCCGGACAGTTAAGAACACTGAAGCTTTCTTT	CASTRTVKNTEAFF
NA	TRBV5-1	TRBJ2-6	few	TGCGCCAGCAGCCCCCCTGGGTACAGCTCTGGGGCCAACGTCCTGACTTTC	CASSPPGYSSGANVLTF
NA	TRBV6-2/TRBV6-3	TRBJ2-5	NA	TGTGCCAGCACCTCTTTAACGGCCTCACAAGAGACCCAGTACTTC	CASTSLTASQETQYF
NA	TRBV6-1	TRBJ1-2	many	TGTGCCAGCAGTGGTTGGGCAGGAAGATCCTCCTATGGCTACACCTTC	CASSGWAGRSSYGYTF
NA	TRBV24-1	TRBJ2-5	many	TGTGCCACCAGTGAACCCGGGACCGAGGGGGAGACCCAGTACTTC	CATSEPGTEGETQYF
NA	TRBV6-5	TRBJ2-7	NA	TGTGCCAGCAGTTCACCAGGGGTCTCCTACGAGCAGTACTTC	CASSSPGVSYEQYF
NA	TRBV18	TRBJ1-2	many	TGTGCCAGCTCCGCCGGGCCAGATAATGGCTACACCTTC	CASSAGPDNGYTF
TRBD1	TRBV29-1	TRBJ1-4	many	TGCAGCGCTCTCCGACAGGGCAGGGAAAAACTGTTTTTT	CSALRQGREKLFF
TRBD1	TRBV5-1	TRBJ1-1	many	TGCGCCAGCAGCCCAGGACAGGATGGCACTGAAGCTTTCTTT	CASSPGQDGTEAFF
TRBD2	TRBV6-1	TRBJ2-7	many	TGTGCCAGCAGTCCGGTGGGGGGGGATGCGTACGAGCAGTACTTC	CASSPVGGDAYEQYF
TRBD2	TRBV27	TRBJ2-7	many	TGTGCCAGCAGTTTATTCCTATCTGCGGGAGCTCTACCTTTTAGGCAGTACTTC	CASSLFLSAGALPFRQYF
NA	TRBV12-3/TRBV12-4	TRBJ1-1	many	TGTGCCAGCAGTTTACCAGGGTGGCCATGGGACACTGAAGCTTTCTTT	CASSLPGWPWDTEAFF
NA	TRBV12-3/TRBV12-4	TRBJ1-2	many	TGTGCCAGCAGTAATAACTATGGCTACACCTTC	CASSNNYGYTF
TRBD1	TRBV29-1	TRBJ1-2	many	TGCAGCGTTGATGTCGGGACAGGGAGGAATGGCTACACCTTC	CSVDVGTGRNGYTF
TRBD1	TRBV4-1	TRBJ1-3	few	TGCGCCAGCAGCAGACGGACAGGGCCACTCTCTGGAAACACCATATATTTT	CASSRRTGPLSGNTIYF
NA	TRBV9	TRBJ1-1	few	TGTGCCAGCAACAATCCACAGCGGACCACCGAAGCTTTCTTT	CASNNPQRTTEAFF
NA	TRBV6-1	TRBJ1-5	NA	TGTGCCAGCAGTGAAAGGCGGGGGGCTCACAATCAGCCCCAGCATTTT	CASSERRGAHNQPQHF
TRBD2	TRBV6-1	TRBJ2-5	many	TGTGCCGCAGGGGGACTAGCGGGGCACCAAGAGACCCAGTACTTC	CAAGGLAGHQETQYF
NA	TRBV5-1	TRBJ2-7	many	TGCGCCAGCAGCTTGCCATTAACACGTTACGAGCAGTACTTC	CASSLPLTRYEQYF
NA	TRBV11-2	TRBJ2-7	NA	TGTGCCAGCAGCTTTTATAACCGGGGGCCCCGCTCCTACGAGCAGTACTTC	CASSFYNRGPRSYEQYF
NA	TRBV25-1	TRBJ1-2	many	TGTGCCAGCAGTGTCCCCTCAGGGATTGGCTATGGCTACACCTTC	CASSVPSGIGYGYTF
TRBD1	TRBV12-5	TRBJ2-7	many	TGTGCTAGTGGTCCCGGACAGGGACTGTGGGAGCAGTACTTC	CASGPGQGLWEQYF
NA	TRBV6-1	TRBJ1-2	NA	TGTGCCAGCATCCACCGGGGTTGTTTAGGGGATGGCTACACCTTC	CASIHRGCLGDGYTF
TRBD1	TRBV20-1	TRBJ2-5	NA	TGCAGTGCTAGAGAACAGGGGCAAGAGACCCAGTACTTC	CSAREQGQETQYF
NA	TRBV24-1	TRBJ1-2	NA	TGTGCCACCAGTGAGCCGACAGGTGATCATGGCTACACCTTC	CATSEPTGDHGYTF
NA	TRBV7-9	TRBJ1-2	many	TGTGCCAGCAGCTCCACTCGCGGCAACTATGGCTACACCTTC	CASSSTRGNYGYTF
TRBD1	TRBV6-5	TRBJ1-5	many	TGTGCCAGCAGTTACGGCACAGGGGGCGTCCAGCCCCAGCATTTT	CASSYGTGGVQPQHF
NA	TRBV15	TRBJ1-1	many	TGTGCCACCAGCCCCCCTCGGGCAGGGGTTATTTGGGGCACTGAAGCTTTCTTT	CATSPPRAGVIWGTEAFF
NA	TRBV27	TRBJ1-2	many	TGTGCCAGCAGTCCACGGGACGGCCTCTATGGCTACACCTTC	CASSPRDGLYGYTF
TRBD1	TRBV15	TRBJ1-3	many	TGTGCCACCATGCGAGACAGGGATATACACACCATATATTTT	CATMRDRDIHTIYF
NA	TRBV5-6	TRBJ2-2	NA	TGTGCCAGCAGCTTATATAGCGGGGAGCTGTTTTTT	CASSLYSGELFF